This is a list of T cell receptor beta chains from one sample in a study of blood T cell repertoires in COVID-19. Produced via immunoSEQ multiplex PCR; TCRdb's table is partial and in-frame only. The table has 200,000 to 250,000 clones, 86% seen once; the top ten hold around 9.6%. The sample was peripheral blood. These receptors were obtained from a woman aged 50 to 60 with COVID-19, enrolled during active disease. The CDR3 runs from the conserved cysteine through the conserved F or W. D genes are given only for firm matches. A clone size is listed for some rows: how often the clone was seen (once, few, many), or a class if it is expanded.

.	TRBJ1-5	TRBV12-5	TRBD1	CASGLGQGRSYSNQPQHF	TGTGCTAGTGGTTTGGGACAGGGTCGTTCCTATAGCAATCAGCCCCAGCATTTT
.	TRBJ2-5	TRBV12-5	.	CASGLVEGHTYQETQYF	TGTGCTAGTGGTTTGGTAGAGGGACATACGTACCAAGAGACCCAGTACTTC
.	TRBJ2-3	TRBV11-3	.	CASSFSGPDTQYF	TGTGCCAGCAGCTTTAGCGGCCCAGATACGCAGTATTTT
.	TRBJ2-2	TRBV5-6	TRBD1	CASSSGQYTGELFF	TGTGCCAGCAGCTCGGGACAGTACACCGGGGAGCTGTTTTTT
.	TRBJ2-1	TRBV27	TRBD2	CASSRPPAGGHDEQFF	TGTGCCAGCAGTCGCCCCCCAGCGGGGGGGCACGATGAGCAGTTCTTC
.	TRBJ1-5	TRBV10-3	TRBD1	CAIGQGLNQPQHF	TGTGCCATCGGACAGGGTTTGAATCAGCCCCAGCATTTT
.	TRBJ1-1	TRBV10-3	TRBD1	CAISERRDRGIQDTEAFF	TGTGCCATCAGTGAGCGACGGGACAGGGGGATCCAGGACACTGAAGCTTTCTTT
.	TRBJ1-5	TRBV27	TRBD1	CASRETGGLGNQPQHF	TGTGCCAGCAGGGAAACAGGGGGACTGGGCAATCAGCCCCAGCATTTT
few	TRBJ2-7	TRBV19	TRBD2	CASSMGGPGGSGYEQYF	TGTGCCAGTAGTATGGGAGGCCCGGGGGGATCGGGCTACGAGCAGTACTTC
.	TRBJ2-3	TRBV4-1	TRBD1	CASSLVRGPGTDTQYF	TGCGCCAGCAGCCTAGTCAGGGGGCCCGGCACAGATACGCAGTATTTT
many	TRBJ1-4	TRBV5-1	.	CASSPVTPNEKLFF	TGCGCCAGCAGTCCTGTCACTCCCAATGAAAAACTGTTTTTT
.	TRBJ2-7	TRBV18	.	CASSPTQGSAYEQYF	TGTGCCAGCTCACCCACCCAGGGGAGCGCCTACGAGCAGTACTTC
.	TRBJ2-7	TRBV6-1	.	CASSEAKRSQQYF	TGTGCCAGCAGTGAAGCGAAGAGGTCGCAGCAGTACTTC
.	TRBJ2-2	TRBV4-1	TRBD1	CASNIRQGDTGELFF	TGCGCCAGCAACATCAGACAGGGGGACACCGGGGAGCTGTTTTTT
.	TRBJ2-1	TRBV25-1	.	CASGQYNEQFF	TGTGCCAGCGGACAGTACAATGAGCAGTTCTTC
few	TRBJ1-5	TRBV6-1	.	CASSEGDTHQPQHF	TGTGCCAGCAGTGAAGGGGACACACATCAGCCCCAGCATTTT
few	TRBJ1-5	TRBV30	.	CAWSGGVSNQPQHF	TGTGCCTGGAGTGGCGGCGTTAGCAATCAGCCCCAGCATTTT
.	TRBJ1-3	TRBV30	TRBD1	CAWSGGQRNTIYF	TGTGCCTGGAGCGGGGGACAGCGAAACACCATATATTTT
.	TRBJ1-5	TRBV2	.	CASSDDRKNQPQHF	TGTGCCAGCAGTGACGACAGGAAAAATCAGCCCCAGCATTTT
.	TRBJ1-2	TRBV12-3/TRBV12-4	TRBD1	CASGQGAEGYTF	TGTGCCAGCGGACAGGGGGCTGAGGGCTACACCTTC
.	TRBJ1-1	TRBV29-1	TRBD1	CSAGASGGNTEAFF	TGCAGCGCCGGGGCCTCAGGGGGGAACACTGAAGCTTTCTTT
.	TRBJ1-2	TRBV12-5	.	CASGLVAYGYTF	TGTGCTAGTGGTTTGGTAGCCTATGGCTACACCTTC
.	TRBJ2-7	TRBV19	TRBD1	CASSRSGTGVNEQYF	TGTGCCAGTAGTAGGTCTGGGACAGGGGTCAACGAGCAGTACTTC
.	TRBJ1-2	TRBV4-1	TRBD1	CASSQEQGSEYGYTF	TGCGCCAGCAGCCAAGAACAGGGGTCAGAGTATGGCTACACCTTC
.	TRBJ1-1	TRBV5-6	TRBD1	CASSPRAGTAVTEAFF	TGTGCCAGCAGCCCGAGGGCCGGGACAGCTGTTACTGAAGCTTTCTTT
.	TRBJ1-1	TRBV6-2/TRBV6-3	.	CASSYTWNTEAFF	TGTGCCAGCAGTTACACATGGAACACTGAAGCTTTCTTT
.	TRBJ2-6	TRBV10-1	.	CASSARGSGANVLTF	TGCGCCAGCAGTGCCAGGGGCTCTGGGGCCAACGTCCTGACTTTC
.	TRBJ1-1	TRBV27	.	CASSFSGTMNTEAFF	TGTGCCAGCAGTTTCTCAGGAACGATGAACACTGAAGCTTTCTTT
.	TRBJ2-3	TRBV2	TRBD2	CASSVSGGTYSTDTQYF	TGTGCCAGCAGTGTTAGCGGGGGGACCTATAGCACAGATACGCAGTATTTT
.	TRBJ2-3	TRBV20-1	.	CSASPSDTQYF	TGCAGTGCCAGTCCATCCGATACGCAGTATTTT
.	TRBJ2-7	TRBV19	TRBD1	CASGQGLSYEQYF	TGTGCCAGCGGACAGGGCTTGTCCTACGAGCAGTACTTC
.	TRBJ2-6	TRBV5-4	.	CASSLGPPGANVLTF	TGTGCCAGCAGCTTGGGGCCGCCTGGGGCCAACGTCCTGACTTTC